This T cell receptor (beta chain) was recovered during a study of CD8 T cells in ankylosing spondylitis. Points from the study as a whole: A TCR beta motif made of fewer than 10 highly homologous variants seemed typical of ankylosing spondylitis blood.

This clonotype was detected ten times or more. Its antigen remains unknown. Between the trimmed V and J ends, which lost 4 bases and 5 bases, there was a span of 16 bases. The CDR3 is 15 residues long. In germline, CDR1 is SGHTS, CDR2 YDEGEE. TCRdb re-derived calls from the 5' RACE reads in MiXCR, one entry per CDR3 protein. The data contain roughly 90,000 distinct CDR3 sequences, more than 8.5% of them singletons. The V and J genes are TRBV5-8 and TRBJ2-1; D possibly uses TRBD1 or TRBD2 (5 bases each). The TCR comes from a male donor with ankylosing spondylitis. Sample: blood, either unsorted or a sorted T cell fraction (not recorded which). The CDR3 is CASSPGTGKDNEQFF. The CDR3 bases are TGTGCCAGCAGCCCCGGGACGGGAAAGGACAATGAGCAGTTCTTC.